One and the same sample provided the 10 T cell receptor beta chains below, sequenced in a study of blood T cell repertoires in COVID-19. TCRdb keeps only in-frame clones here, not all; method: immunoSEQ multiplex PCR. Of more than 95,000 clones listed, approximately 81% are singletons. The sequenced sample was peripheral blood. Receptors were obtained from a man at least 80 years old with acute or convalescent COVID-19.

J is TRBJ1-1 and V is TRBV12-3 or TRBV12-4; D perhaps matches TRBD1 (6 bases). The CDR3 consists of 13 residues. The V end was cut by 7 bases, the J end by 9 bases, with 18 bases between. CDR3 sequence: CASTLEGGVQAFF. In nucleotides, the CDR3 is TGTGCCAGCACCCTAGAGGGGGGGGTCCAAGCTTTCTTT.

The chain recombines TRBV7-9 with TRBJ2-2; D is unclear. CDR1 and CDR2 from the germline V gene are SEHNR and FQNEAQ (reference sequence). V lost 5 bases to trimming and J lost 1 base, with 5 bases between them. This CDR3 contains 13 residues. The CDR3 here is CASSPGNTGELFF. The CDR3 nucleotides are TGTGCCAGCAGCCCCGGGAACACCGGGGAGCTGTTTTTT.

This sequence joins TRBV7-9 and TRBJ1-6; D unclear. The CDR3 contains 15 residues. CDR1 is SEHNR, CDR2 FQNEAQ, per germline (reference sequence). Trimming pared 1 base from V and 6 bases from J, leaving 10 bases between. CDR3 sequence reads: CASSLDSRVNSPLHF. The CDR3 DNA sequence: TGTGCCAGCAGCTTAGACTCTCGAGTTAATTCACCCCTCCACTTT.

CDR3 nucleotide sequence: TGTGCCAGCAGCCCCAGGGGAGGGAGCACTGAAGCTTTCTTT. Amino acid sequence: CASSPRGGSTEAFF. The genes are TRBV3-1 (or the pseudogene TRBV3-2) and TRBJ1-1; perhaps TRBD1 as D (6 bases). CDR1 is LGHDT, CDR2 YNNKEL, per germline (reference sequence). The CDR3 covers 14 residues. The V gene lost 4 bases and the J gene lost 4 bases, with 13 bases spanning the gap.

The chain uses TRBV5-1 and TRBJ1-4; 12 nucleotides agree with TRBD1. The CDR3 contains 17 residues. From germline, CDR1 is SGHRS and CDR2 YFSETQ. V shed 4 bases and J 2 bases; nucleotides not matched to a gene: 6. The DNA of the CDR3 is TGCGCCAGCAGCGCGGGACAGGGGGCGAGTACTAATGAAAAACTGTTTTTT. This translates into CASSAGQGASTNEKLFF.

The V call is TRBV27, the J call TRBJ1-1; 10 bases map to TRBD1. The CDR3 sequence is 15 residues long. After removal of 7 bases from V and 5 bases from J, the junction contained 10 bases not matched to a gene. CDR1 and CDR2 from the germline V gene are MNHEY and SMNVEV (reference sequence). CDR3 protein: CASIINRDRGTEAFF. The CDR3 DNA reads as TGTGCCAGCATTATTAACCGGGACAGGGGAACTGAAGCTTTCTTT.

V usage is TRBV15 and J usage is TRBJ1-1, with D perhaps matching TRBD1 (5 bases). This CDR3 comprises 13 residues. Trimming took off 1 base at V and 4 bases at J, with 7 bases between the two ends. The germline CDR1 and CDR2 sequences are LNHNV and YYDKDF (reference sequence). The DNA of the CDR3 is TGTGCCACCAGCAGAGTTCAGGGCACTGAAGCTTTCTTT. It codes for CATSRVQGTEAFF.

This clone was observed a handful of times. The chain couples TRBV27 to TRBJ1-6, with unresolved D. Germline V gene lookup returns CDR1 MNHEY and CDR2 SMNVEV (reference sequence). The CDR3 covers 15 residues. Trimming cost V 7 bases and J 1 base, with 11 bases left between them. This chain's CDR3 is CASTFRGSYNSPLHF. For the CDR3, the DNA is TGTGCCAGCACCTTCCGGGGTTCCTATAATTCACCCCTCCACTTT.

The genes are TRBV6-5 and TRBJ1-1; perhaps TRBD1 as D (5 bases). Trimming stripped 0 bases from V and 3 bases from J, with 11 bases between. Germline V CDR1 and CDR2: MNHEY, SVGAGI. This CDR3 spans 15 amino acids. The CDR3 nucleotides are TGTGCCAGCAGTTACTCCACGGCCAGGGACACTGAAGCTTTCTTT. Its translation is CASSYSTARDTEAFF.

The chain is built from TRBV19 and TRBJ2-1; D call uncertain. CDR3 size: 15 residues. Germline CDR1 is LNHDA and CDR2 is SQIVND (reference sequence). The V and J ends lost 1 base and 3 bases respectively, with 10 bases between them. The CDR3 coding sequence is TGTGCCAGTAGTATAGGAGGCATCTACTACAATGAGCAGTTCTTC. Protein product: CASSIGGIYYNEQFF.